This TCR beta chain was sequenced during a study of T-cell memory formation after mild COVID-19. TCRdb analysed the 5' RACE reads with MiXCR anew, one entry per CDR3 protein. This sample has 580,000 or so distinct CDR3 sequences; 17% occur once, and the top ten carry just over 8%. V lost 2 bases and J lost 3; bases outside the gene matches: 6. The germline gives CDR1 MNHNY, CDR2 SVGAGI (reference sequence). This CDR3 comprises 15 residues. Sequencing was performed on PBMCs or a T cell subset sorted from them (not recorded which). This TCR came from an adult woman who had mild COVID-19 (a few samples of this study predate the infection). Cell type and time point are not known. J is TRBJ2-7 and V is TRBV6-6; 8 bases line up with TRBD2. This chain's CDR3 is CASSYRGGLGYEQYF. In DNA form, the CDR3 reads TGTGCCAGCAGTTACCGGGGGGGGCTTGGCTACGAGCAGTACTTC.